This TCR beta chain stems from a study of beta chain features in type 1 diabetes. Regarding the study as a whole: Reduced insertions and increased deletions marked VDJ junctions in type 1 diabetes patients.

Germline V CDR1 and CDR2: LNHNV, YYDKDF (reference sequence). The CDR3 spans 15 residues. Trimming took 4 bases from V and 4 from J; bases not matched to a gene: 7. The authors sorted CD4+ naive, central memory, regulatory and stem cell-like memory cells via CD45RO/CCR7/CD25/CD127/CD95/CD27. Expressed TCRB transcripts got sequenced, as all isolated RNA was reverse transcribed. Here immunoSEQ multiplex PCR was the method, and the copy in TCRdb shows in-frame clones only, minus some. The data contain about 360,000 clones, around 13% of them singletons. Turning to this clone: The antigen remains undetermined.

The V call is TRBV15, the J call TRBJ1-5; 7 nucleotides agree with TRBD1. The sequencing sample was made of naive CD4+ T cells from blood. This sequence originates from a man between 18 and 29 years old in good health. The DNA for the CDR3 is TGTGCCACCAGCACCGACAGGGTATGGAATCAGCCCCAGCATTTT. It yields the protein CATSTDRVWNQPQHF.